The clone carrying this TCR beta chain was counted only a few times. The data stem from a study of blood T cells in healthy people across ages. Trimming cost V 6 bases and J 4 bases; bases outside gene matches: 12. CDR3 length: 16 amino acids. The germline V gene has CDR1 SGHTA and CDR2 FQGNSA. Primed by a sample-barcoded 5' primer and a J-beta primer mix, a second PCR proceeded for 7 to 11 cycles. A single record per CDR3 protein comes from TCRdb applying MiXCR to the 5' RACE reads. Of 540,000 or so distinct CDR3 sequences listed, 27% were seen once; the top ten hold about 18%. The TCR comes from a woman in her seventies in good health. Sequencing was done on a sample of blood. J is TRBJ2-3 and V is TRBV7-2; 8 bases align to TRBD2. In nucleotides, the CDR3 is TGTGCCAGCAGTCAGACCAGCGGGGGAGGCGCAGATACGCAGTATTTT. This codes for CASSQTSGGGADTQYF.